The 11 T cell receptor beta chains below all came from one sample that was sequenced in a study of shared clonotypes between healthy human individuals. Assay: immunoSEQ multiplex PCR; the TCRdb copy retains only in-frame clones and omits some. The data show around 510,000 clones, around 96% seen once. Sequencing was done on a sample of naive CD4+ T cells sorted from blood. The subset is: CD45RA+ positively selected. The receptors derive from a woman aged 25-40 years in good health.

The V gene is TRBV5-4, the J gene TRBJ2-7; no clear D. Deletions cut 3 bases from V and 3 bases from J, with 22 bases between. Per germline, CDR1 SGHNT and CDR2 YYREEE (reference sequence). The CDR3 length is 17 residues. The CDR3 nucleotides are TGTGCCAGCAGCTGCACTATGATCCGGATTCTCCTCTACGAGCAGTACTTC. Protein sequence: CASSCTMIRILLYEQYF.

The chain recombines TRBV25-1 with TRBJ2-2, with TRBD2 as a possible D gene (5 bases). V dropped 6 bases and J dropped 9 bases, with 17 bases sitting between them. CDR1 is MGHDK and CDR2 is SYGVNS in the germline V gene. The length of the CDR3 is 14 residues. Here the CDR3 reads CASSDGERARELFF. In DNA form, the CDR3 reads TGTGCCAGCAGCGACGGGGAGAGGGCCCGGGAGCTGTTTTTT.

Only one count was recorded for this clone. The J gene is TRBJ1-1, the V gene TRBV29-1; D uncertain. Per germline, CDR1 SQVTM and CDR2 ANQGSEA. CDR3 size: 12 residues. V lost 8 bases and J 5 bases, leaving 15 bases between the germline ends. The DNA of the CDR3 is TGCAGCATTATAAGAGGGTTTACTGAAGCTTTCTTT. As protein: CSIIRGFTEAFF.

The chain links TRBV18 to TRBJ1-2; D remains ambiguous. Germline-derived CDR1 and CDR2 are KGHSH and LQKENI. V was trimmed by 3 bases and J by 8 bases, leaving 19 bases between them. The CDR3 spans 15 residues. The CDR3 loop reads CASSPTLDRSSGYTF. As DNA, the CDR3 is TGTGCCAGCTCACCTACGTTGGATCGGAGTTCGGGCTACACCTTC.

The chain joins TRBV5-1 to TRBJ1-1; TRBD1 might be the D (5 bases). V lost 2 bases, J lost 3 bases, and 8 bases lay in between. Germline V CDR1 and CDR2: SGHRS, YFSETQ. CDR3 length: 13 residues. The chain's CDR3 is CASSFQGDTEAFF. The CDR3, as DNA: TGCGCCAGCAGCTTCCAAGGGGACACTGAAGCTTTCTTT.

V gene TRBV27 combines with J gene TRBJ2-7; weak D call: TRBD2 (8 bases). The CDR3 extends over 13 amino acids. The V gene lost 7 bases and the J gene lost 6 bases, with 16 bases spanning the gap. Looked up from germline, CDR1 is MNHEY and CDR2 is SMNVEV (reference sequence). In DNA, the CDR3 is TGTGCCAGCATAGACAGGGCGGGGGGCGAGCAGTACTTC. Its protein is CASIDRAGGEQYF.

This rearrangement joins TRBV18 to TRBJ2-3; D not resolved. CDR3 length: 12 residues. CDR1 is KGHSH, CDR2 LQKENI, per germline. Trimming took 2 bases from V and 5 from J, leaving 5 bases between them. The CDR3 coding sequence is TGTGCCAGCTCACCAGGGCGAGATACGCAGTATTTT. Its protein product is CASSPGRDTQYF.

The chain employs TRBV7-2 and TRBJ2-6, with D possibly being TRBD1 (6 bases). This CDR3 comprises 17 residues. V lost 5 bases to trimming and J lost 2 bases, with 16 bases between them. In germline, CDR1 is SGHTA, CDR2 FQGNSA. The DNA for the CDR3 is TGTGCCAGCAGCACCGACAGGTTTTCCACTGGGGCCAACGTCCTGACTTTC. Its translation is CASSTDRFSTGANVLTF.

The rearrangement links TRBV19 to TRBJ1-5; possible D gene TRBD1, 6 bases. V was cut by 5 bases and J by 7 bases, with 18 bases left in between. The length of the CDR3 is 15 residues. Germline-derived CDR1 and CDR2 are LNHDA and SQIVND (reference sequence). CDR3 coding DNA: TGTGCCAGTAGTCAAACCGGACAGCCGGGACAGCCCCAGCATTTT. It codes for CASSQTGQPGQPQHF. Variable domain in full (rest from reference TRBV19 and TRBJ1-5): DGGITQSPKYLFRKEGQNVTLSCEQNLNHDAMYWYRQDPGQGLRLIYYSQIVNDFQKGDIAEGYSVSREKKESFPLTVTSAQKNPTAFYLCASSQTGQPGQPQHFGDGTRLSIL.

The chain is built from TRBV19 and TRBJ1-1; 11 nucleotides agree with TRBD1. This CDR3 region has 16 residues. Germline CDR1 reads LNHDA; CDR2 reads SQIVND (reference sequence). The V gene end was trimmed by 3 bases and the J gene end by 0 bases; junction bases not matched to a gene: 3. In nucleotides, the CDR3 is TGTGCCAGTAGTATCATGGGACAGGGGGTGAACACTGAAGCTTTCTTT. This translates into CASSIMGQGVNTEAFF.

The rearrangement links TRBV6-4 to TRBJ2-2, with TRBD2 matching over 7 bases. The germline CDR1 and CDR2 sequences are MRHNA and SNTAGT. V lost 6 bases to trimming and J lost 7 bases; unmatched junction nucleotides: 5. The CDR3 is made up of 13 amino acids. As DNA, the CDR3 is TGTGCCAGCAGACCGCGGGAGCACGGGGAGCTGTTTTTT. This gives the protein CASRPREHGELFF.